This T cell receptor beta chain comes out of a study of blood T cell repertoires in COVID-19. About the study: Sites in the United States, Italy and Spain provided acute and convalescent COVID-19 samples. PBMCs, B-cell-depleted T cells, or T cells provided the cDNA or gDNA that made up the material.

This CDR3 has 15 amino acids. Germline CDR1 is SGHVS and CDR2 is FQNEAQ. V was clipped by 0 bases and J by 4 bases, with 13 bases between them. Profiled with immunoSEQ multiplex PCR; TCRdb holds only in-frame clones, not every one. The sample has roughly 430,000 clones, approximately 91% seen once; the top ten hold 2% to 2.5%. The cohort comprised adults aged 18 to 89 years residing in about two dozen US areas. Cohorts were determined from participant-reported clinical history. This sequence joins TRBV7-8 and TRBJ2-7; tentatively, D is TRBD1 (6 bases). The sequence came from a woman aged 40 to 50 with acute COVID-19. The specimen sequenced was PBMCs or T cells enriched from blood (not recorded which). The CDR3 DNA is TGTGCCAGCAGCTTAGCAATACTCCAGGGGTACGAGCAGTACTTC. Protein sequence: CASSLAILQGYEQYF.